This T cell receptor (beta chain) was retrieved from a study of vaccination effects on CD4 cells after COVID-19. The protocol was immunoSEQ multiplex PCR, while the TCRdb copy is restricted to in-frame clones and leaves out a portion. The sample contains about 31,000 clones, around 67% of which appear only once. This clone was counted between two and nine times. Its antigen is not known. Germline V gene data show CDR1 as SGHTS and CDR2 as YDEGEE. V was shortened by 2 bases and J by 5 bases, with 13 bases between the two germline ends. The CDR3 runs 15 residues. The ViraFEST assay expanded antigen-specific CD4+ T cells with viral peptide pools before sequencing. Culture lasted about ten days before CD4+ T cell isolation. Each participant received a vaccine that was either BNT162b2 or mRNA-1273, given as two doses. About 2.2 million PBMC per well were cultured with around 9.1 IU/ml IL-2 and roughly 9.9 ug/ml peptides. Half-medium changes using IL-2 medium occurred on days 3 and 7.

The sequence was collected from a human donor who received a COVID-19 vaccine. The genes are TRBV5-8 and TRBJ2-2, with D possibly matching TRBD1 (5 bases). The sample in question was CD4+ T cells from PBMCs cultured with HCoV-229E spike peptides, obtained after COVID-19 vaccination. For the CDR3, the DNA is TGTGCCAGCAGCTTACAGACAGTGAAAACCGGGGAGCTGTTTTTT. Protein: CASSLQTVKTGELFF.